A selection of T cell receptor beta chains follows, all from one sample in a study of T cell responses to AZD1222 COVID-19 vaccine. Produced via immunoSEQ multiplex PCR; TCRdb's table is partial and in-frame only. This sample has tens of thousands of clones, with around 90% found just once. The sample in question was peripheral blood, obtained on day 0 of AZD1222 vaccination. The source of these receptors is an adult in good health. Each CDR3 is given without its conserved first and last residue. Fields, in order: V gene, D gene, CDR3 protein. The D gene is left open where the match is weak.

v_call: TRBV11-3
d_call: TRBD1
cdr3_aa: ASSLQGETGANVLT

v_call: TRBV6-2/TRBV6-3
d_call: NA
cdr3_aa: ASSQGSTEAF

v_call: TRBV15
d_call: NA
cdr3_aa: ATSRGEDFEAF

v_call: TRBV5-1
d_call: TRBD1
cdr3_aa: ASSSVGTGAPNTEAF

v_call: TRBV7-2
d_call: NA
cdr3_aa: ASSLGRGTDTQY

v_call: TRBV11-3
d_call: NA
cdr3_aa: ASSNPNTEAF

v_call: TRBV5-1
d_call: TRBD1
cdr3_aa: ASRPTTGAGNTIY

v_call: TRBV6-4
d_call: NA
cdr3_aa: ASSAGVLGYGYT

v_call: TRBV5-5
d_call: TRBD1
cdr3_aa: ASSFTGQDNEQY

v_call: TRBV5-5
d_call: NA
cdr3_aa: ASSLYGGAATNEKLF

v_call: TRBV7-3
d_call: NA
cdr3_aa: ASSSGPNTEAF

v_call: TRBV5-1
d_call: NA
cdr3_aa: ASSPDREQF

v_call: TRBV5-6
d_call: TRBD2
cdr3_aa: ASRRVSGTYEQY

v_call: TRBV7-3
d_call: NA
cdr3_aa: ASSLYRGLNEQF

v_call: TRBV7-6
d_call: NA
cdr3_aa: ASSLGQARSPLH

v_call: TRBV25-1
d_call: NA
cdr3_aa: ASSELGVQHGYT

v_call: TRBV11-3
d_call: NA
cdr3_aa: ASSLVSAQETQY

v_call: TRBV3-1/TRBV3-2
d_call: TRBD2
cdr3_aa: ASSPSGGAYEQY

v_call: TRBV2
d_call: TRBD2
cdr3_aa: ASSWASGGRGTGELF

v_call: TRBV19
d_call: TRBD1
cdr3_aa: ASKEDRVTDTQY

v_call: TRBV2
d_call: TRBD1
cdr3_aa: ASRAGQANYGYT

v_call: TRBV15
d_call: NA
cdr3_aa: ATSSLGGKAAYEQY

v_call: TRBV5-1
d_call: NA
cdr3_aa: ASSLALWAKQGTEAF

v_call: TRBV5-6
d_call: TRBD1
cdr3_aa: ASSLARAGGEVGTEAF

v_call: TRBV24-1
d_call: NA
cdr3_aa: ATSDSNQPQH

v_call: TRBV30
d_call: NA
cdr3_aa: ACVRQMNTEAF

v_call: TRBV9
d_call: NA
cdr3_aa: ASSVEFGSNTEAF